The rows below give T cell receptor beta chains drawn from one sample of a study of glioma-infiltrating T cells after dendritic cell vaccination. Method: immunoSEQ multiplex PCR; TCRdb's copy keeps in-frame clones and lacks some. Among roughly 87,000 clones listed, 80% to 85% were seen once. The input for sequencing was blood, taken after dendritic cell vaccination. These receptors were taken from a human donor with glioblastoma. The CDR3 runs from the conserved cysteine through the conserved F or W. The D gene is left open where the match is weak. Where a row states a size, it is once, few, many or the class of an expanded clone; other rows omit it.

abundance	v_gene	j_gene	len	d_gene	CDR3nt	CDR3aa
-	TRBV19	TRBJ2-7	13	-	TGTGCCAGTAGTCCTGTACTTGGCTACGAGCAGTACTTC	CASSPVLGYEQYF
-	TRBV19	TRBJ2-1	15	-	TGTGCCAGTAGTATAGACGGGAGCTCCTACAATGAGCAGTTCTTC	CASSIDGSSYNEQFF
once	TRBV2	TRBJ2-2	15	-	TGTGCCAGCAGTGAATCTGGGCGGAACACCGGGGAGCTGTTTTTT	CASSESGRNTGELFF
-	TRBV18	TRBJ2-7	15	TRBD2	TGTGCCAGCTCATATCTAGGGACTAGAGCCTACGAGCAGTACTTC	CASSYLGTRAYEQYF
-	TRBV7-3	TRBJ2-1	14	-	TGTGCCAGCAGCTCCAATGGGGGGTACAATGAGCAGTTCTTC	CASSSNGGYNEQFF
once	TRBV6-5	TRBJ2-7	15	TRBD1	TGTGCCAGCAGTTACCCAGGGGGCGCGGAATACGAGCAGTACTTC	CASSYPGGAEYEQYF
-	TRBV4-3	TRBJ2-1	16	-	TGCGCCAGCAGCCAATCAAGGACAGCTTATTACAATGAGCAGTTCTTC	CASSQSRTAYYNEQFF
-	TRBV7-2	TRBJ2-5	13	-	TGTGCCAGCAGCTTAACGGGACTGGAGACCCAGTACTTC	CASSLTGLETQYF
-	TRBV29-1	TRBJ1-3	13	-	TGCAGCGCGCAGGGTTCTTCTGGAAACACCATATATTTT	CSAQGSSGNTIYF
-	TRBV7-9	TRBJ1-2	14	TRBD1	TGTGCCAGCAGCTACCCGGGACAGGGCCCCGGCTACACCTTC	CASSYPGQGPGYTF
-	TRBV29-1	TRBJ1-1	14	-	TGCAGCGCGACCGGGACTCGAAACACCTTTGAAGCTTTCTTT	CSATGTRNTFEAFF
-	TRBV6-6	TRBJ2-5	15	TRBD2	TGTGCCAGCGCCCGGAGCGGGGTTGAGCAAGAGACCCAGTACTTC	CASARSGVEQETQYF
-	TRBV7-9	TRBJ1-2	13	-	TGTGCCAGCAGCTTCGGGGGGGCGCCTGGCTACACCTTC	CASSFGGAPGYTF
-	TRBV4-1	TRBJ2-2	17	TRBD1	TGCGCCAGCAGCCAAGGTGGACAGGGGGCAGGCACCGGGGAGCTGTTTTTT	CASSQGGQGAGTGELFF
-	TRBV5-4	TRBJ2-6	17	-	TGTGCCAGCAGCTTTGGCTTCAGAAGCTCTGGGGCCAACGTCCTGACTTTC	CASSFGFRSSGANVLTF
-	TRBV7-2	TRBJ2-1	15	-	TGTGCCAGCAGCTTGGGGGACATTACCTACAATGAGCAGTTCTTC	CASSLGDITYNEQFF
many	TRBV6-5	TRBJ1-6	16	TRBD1	TGTGCCAGCAGTTACTCTCCAGGGGGTGGTAATTCACCCCTCCACTTT	CASSYSPGGGNSPLHF
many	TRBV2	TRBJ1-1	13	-	TGTGCCAGCAGTGCCTCAGGATACACTGAAGCTTTCTTT	CASSASGYTEAFF
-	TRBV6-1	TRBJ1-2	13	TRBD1	TGTGCCAGCAGTCAGGACAGGTACGGTGGCTACACCTTC	CASSQDRYGGYTF
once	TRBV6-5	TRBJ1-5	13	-	TGTGCCAGCAGAGCATCCGGGGGGGGGCCCCAGCATTTT	CASRASGGGPQHF
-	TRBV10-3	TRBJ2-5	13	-	TGTGCCGTCCGGGCCCCCGGGGGAGAGACCCAGTACTTC	CAVRAPGGETQYF
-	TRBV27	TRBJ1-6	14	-	TGTGCCAGCAGGGAGACAGGAGGCAATTCACCCCTCCACTTT	CASRETGGNSPLHF
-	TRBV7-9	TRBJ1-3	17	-	TGTGCCAGCAGCTTAGCGGCGGGAGAAAACTCTGGAAACACCATATATTTT	CASSLAAGENSGNTIYF
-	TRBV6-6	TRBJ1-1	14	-	TGTGCCAGCAGTCTTCCACCGGGGAACACTGAAGCTTTCTTT	CASSLPPGNTEAFF
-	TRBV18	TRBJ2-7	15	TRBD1	TGTGCCAGCTCACAACCGGGACAGGGGACCTACGAGCAGTACTTC	CASSQPGQGTYEQYF
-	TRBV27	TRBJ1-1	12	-	TGTGCCAGCAGTTCTGGGTTACTAAAAGCTTTCTTT	CASSSGLLKAFF
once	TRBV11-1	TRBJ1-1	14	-	TGTGCCAGCAGCTTAGGGGAGGACGACACTGAAGCTTTCTTT	CASSLGEDDTEAFF
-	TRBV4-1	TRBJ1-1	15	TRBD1	TGCGCCAGCAGCCAAGACGAGGACAGGGGAACTGAAGCTTTCTTT	CASSQDEDRGTEAFF
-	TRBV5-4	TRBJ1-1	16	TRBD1	TGTGCCAGCAGCCCTACCGTAAGGACAGGGGGAACTGAAGCTTTCTTT	CASSPTVRTGGTEAFF
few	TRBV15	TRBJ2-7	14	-	TGTGCCACCAGCAGAGATACGGCAGGGAGGGAGCAGTACTTC	CATSRDTAGREQYF
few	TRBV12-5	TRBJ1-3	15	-	TGTGCTAGTGGTTTGGTACTGACAGCAGGAAACACCATATATTTT	CASGLVLTAGNTIYF
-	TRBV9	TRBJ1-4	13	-	TGTGCCAGCAGCGTAGTGGAGGGCGAAAAACTGTTTTTT	CASSVVEGEKLFF
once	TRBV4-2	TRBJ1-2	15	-	TGTGCCAGCAGCCAGGGGAGCGGACAGAGCTATGGCTACACCTTC	CASSQGSGQSYGYTF
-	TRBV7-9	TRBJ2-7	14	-	TGTGCCAGCAGCTTAGTACAGGGACCTAACGAGCAGTACTTC	CASSLVQGPNEQYF
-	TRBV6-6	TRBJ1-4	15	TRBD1	TGTGCCAGCAGTTCTCGAGGGGGCGATAGAGAAAAACTGTTTTTT	CASSSRGGDREKLFF
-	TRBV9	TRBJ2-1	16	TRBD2	TGTGCCAGCAGCCCCCCTAGCGGGGGGGCCTACAATGAGCAGTTCTTC	CASSPPSGGAYNEQFF
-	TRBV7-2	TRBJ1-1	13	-	TGTGCCAGCAGCCTTAAAAGAGGAGCTGAAGCTTTCTTT	CASSLKRGAEAFF
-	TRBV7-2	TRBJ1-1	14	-	TGTGCCAGCAGCTTATCCGCGGTGAACACTGAAGCTTTCTTT	CASSLSAVNTEAFF
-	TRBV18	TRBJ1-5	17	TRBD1	TGTGCCAGCTCACCTAGGACAGGGGGCTCTGTGAATCAGCCCCAGCATTTT	CASSPRTGGSVNQPQHF
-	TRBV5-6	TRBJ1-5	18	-	TGTGCCAGCAGCTCGACCGGTCAGGGGTATTATAGCAATCAGCCCCAGCATTTT	CASSSTGQGYYSNQPQHF
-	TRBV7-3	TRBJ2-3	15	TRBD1	TGTGCCAGCAGCGTAAGGACAGGACCCACACATACGCAGTATTTT	CASSVRTGPTHTQYF
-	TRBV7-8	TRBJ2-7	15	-	TGTGCCAGCAGCTCGGAATGGGAGAAGACCTACGAGCAGTACTTC	CASSSEWEKTYEQYF
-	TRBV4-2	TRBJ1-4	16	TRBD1	TGTGCCAGCAGCCAAGACATTGGACAGGGTGAGGAAAAACTGTTTTTT	CASSQDIGQGEEKLFF